The 21 T cell receptor beta chains presented below share a single source sample, sequenced in a study of response to subunit inactivated influenza vaccine. TCRdb reanalysed the RT-PCR reads using MiXCR and keeps one entry per CDR3 protein. The sample contains about 180,000 distinct CDR3 sequences, 7.5% to 10% of which appear only once. This sample comprised non-naive T cells sorted from PBMCs, obtained on the day of vaccination. All receptors come from a man in his fifties or sixties who received an inactivated influenza vaccine.

This clonotype was observed at least ten times. This chain joins TRBV5-1 and TRBJ2-1, with D perhaps matching TRBD2 (5 bases). Germline lookup yields CDR1 SGHRS and CDR2 YFSETQ. V lost 0 bases, J lost 2 bases, and 12 bases lay in between. The CDR3 totals 16 residues. This CDR3 reads CASSLAGYGTYNEQFF. The DNA of the CDR3 is TGCGCCAGCAGCTTGGCCGGGTACGGGACCTACAATGAGCAGTTCTTC.

Ten or more counts support this clonotype. The gene calls are TRBV5-1 and TRBJ1-6; 8 bases match TRBD1. The germline CDR1 and CDR2 sequences are SGHRS and YFSETQ. The V gene end was trimmed by 4 bases and the J gene end by 6 bases; junction bases not matched to a gene: 9. The CDR3 consists of 16 residues. CDR3 amino acids: CASSVWWTGTNSPLHF. The CDR3 region has the DNA TGCGCCAGCAGCGTATGGTGGACAGGGACTAATTCACCCCTCCACTTT.

This clonotype was counted at least ten times. The chain carries TRBV5-1 and TRBJ2-1; D possibly corresponds to TRBD1 (6 bases). Germline V lookup: CDR1 SGHRS, CDR2 YFSETQ. Deletions cut 5 bases from V and 3 bases from J, with 15 bases between. This CDR3 comprises 15 residues. DNA of the CDR3: TGCGCCAGCAGTCCGAGTGGGGGCCTCTACAATGAGCAGTTCTTC. This gives the protein CASSPSGGLYNEQFF.

This clonotype appeared many times. J is TRBJ2-3 and V is TRBV4-2; no clear D. The germline gives CDR1 LGHNA, CDR2 YNFKEQ. Trimming left V 0 bases short and J 2 bases short, with 15 bases between. CDR3 length equals 17 residues. The CDR3 here is CASSQEHAGRLTDTQYF. CDR3 sequence (DNA): TGTGCCAGCAGCCAAGAGCATGCCGGCCGTCTCACAGATACGCAGTATTTT.

There are many counts of this clonotype. V gene TRBV28 combines with J gene TRBJ2-1, with 7 bases lining up with TRBD1. The germline V gene has CDR1 MDHEN and CDR2 SYDVKM. The CDR3 has 16 residues. The V and J ends lost 5 bases and 0 bases, in that order; junction bases with no gene match: 7. The CDR3 sequence is CASSNRGRSSYNEQFF. The CDR3 coding sequence is TGTGCCAGCAGTAACAGGGGCCGGAGCTCCTACAATGAGCAGTTCTTC.

This clonotype was seen a few times. The chain has TRBV18 and TRBJ2-2; a possible D gene is TRBD1 (6 bases). The CDR3 is 13 residues long. CDR1 is KGHSH and CDR2 is LQKENI in the germline V gene. Trimming pared 5 bases from V and 6 bases from J, leaving 10 bases between. This CDR3 is CASSYREPGELFF. In DNA, the CDR3 is TGTGCCAGCTCATACAGGGAGCCCGGGGAGCTGTTTTTT.

This clonotype was seen repeatedly, ten times or more. This chain joins TRBV5-5 and TRBJ2-5, with D hard to call. CDR1 and CDR2 (germline): SGHKS, YYEKEE (reference sequence). V gave up 2 bases and J gave up 5 bases, with 13 bases separating them. CDR3 length: 14 amino acids. CDR3 loop: CASSLPAVRETQYF. CDR3 nucleotides: TGTGCCAGCAGCTTACCGGCCGTGCGGGAGACCCAGTACTTC.

The V and J genes are TRBV6-1 and TRBJ1-6, with D maybe TRBD1 (5 bases). The germline V and J ends were trimmed by 7 bases and 0 bases, with 10 bases remaining between them. This CDR3 is 15 amino acids long. CDR1 MNHNS and CDR2 SASEGT come from the germline V gene. Here the CDR3 DNA reads TGTGCCAGCACTCAGGGATTCTCCTATAATTCACCCCTCCACTTT. As protein: CASTQGFSYNSPLHF.

There are a few counts of this clonotype. The V gene is TRBV11-2, the J gene TRBJ2-2; D is perhaps TRBD1 (5 bases). This CDR3 has 16 amino acids. V gave up 5 bases and J gave up 5 bases, with 18 bases separating them. Germline V CDR1 and CDR2: SGHAT, FQNNGV. The DNA for the CDR3 is TGTGCCAGCAGCAAACCCTTCAGGGAAGCAACCGGGGAGCTGTTTTTT. Translating gives CASSKPFREATGELFF.

This clonotype was seen a handful of times. The chain has TRBV20-1 and TRBJ2-5, with 11 nucleotides matching TRBD2. Germline-derived CDR1 and CDR2 are DFQATT and SNEGSKA (reference sequence). Trimming at V came to 5 bases and at J to 6 bases, leaving 23 bases not matched to a gene. This CDR3 is built from 19 residues. CDR3 residues: CSALTGRVSGRALLKTQYF. The CDR3 DNA reads TGCAGTGCTCTAACCGGGCGTGTTAGCGGGAGGGCCCTTCTAAAGACCCAGTACTTC.

This clonotype came up a few times. The chain recombines TRBV9 with TRBJ2-5; 8 bases map to TRBD2. Germline V gene sequence: CDR1 SGDLS, CDR2 YYNGEE. Trimming cost V 2 bases and J 0 bases; bases outside gene matches: 3. The CDR3 length is 15 residues. The CDR3 region is CASSVASGYQETQYF. DNA of the CDR3: TGTGCCAGCAGCGTGGCTAGCGGGTACCAAGAGACCCAGTACTTC.

This clonotype occurred a few times. The chain recombines TRBV9 with TRBJ2-4; 9 nucleotides line up with TRBD2. CDR1 is SGDLS, CDR2 YYNGEE, per germline. This CDR3 is built from 20 residues. The J segment lost 1 base and the V segment lost 0 bases, leaving 14 bases of the junction unmatched. This CDR3 is CASSVAVASGIPGAKNIQYF. The CDR3 nucleotides read TGTGCCAGCAGCGTAGCTGTGGCTAGCGGGATCCCCGGGGCCAAAAACATTCAGTACTTC.

This clonotype has at least ten counts. The chain combines TRBV7-8 with TRBJ2-7; D possibly matches TRBD1 or TRBD2 (5 bases each). This CDR3 comprises 14 residues. Per germline, CDR1 SGHVS and CDR2 FQNEAQ. V was trimmed by 5 bases and J by 4 bases, leaving 15 bases between them. CDR3 in amino acids: CASSPSGWGYEQYF. The CDR3 coding sequence is TGTGCCAGCAGCCCCTCGGGGTGGGGGTACGAGCAGTACTTC.

This clonotype showed up just a few times. This rearrangement joins TRBV27 to TRBJ2-1; a possible D gene is TRBD1 (6 bases). From germline, CDR1 is MNHEY and CDR2 SMNVEV (reference sequence). Trimming removed 10 bases from V and 3 bases from J, with 13 bases in between. CDR3 length: 13 residues. The CDR3 coding sequence is TGTGCCAACAACAGGGATTTCTACAATGAGCAGTTCTTC. Translated: CANNRDFYNEQFF.

This clonotype was seen only a few times. This rearrangement joins TRBV7-9 to TRBJ2-5; D remains unclear. The ends were cut back, 1 base at V and 5 bases at J, with 11 bases in the middle. Looked up from germline, CDR1 is SEHNR and CDR2 is FQNEAQ (reference sequence). The CDR3 is 14 residues long. CDR3 sequence reads: CASSLVGFLETQYF. The CDR3 DNA is TGTGCCAGCAGCTTAGTGGGTTTTCTGGAGACCCAGTACTTC. Drawing the rest from reference TRBV7-9 and TRBJ2-5, the complete variable domain is DTGVSQNPRHKITKRGQNVTFRCDPISEHNRLYWYRQTLGQGPEFLTYFQNEAQLEKSRLLSDRFSAERPKGSFSTLEIQRTEQGDSAMYLCASSLVGFLETQYFGPGTRLLVL.

A note on this clonotype: The junction departs from the called germline gene at one end, perhaps through a read error. The rearrangement uses TRBV15 and TRBJ2-7; TRBD1 matches 10 bases. The CDR3 contains 15 residues. The germline V gene encodes CDR1 LNHNV and CDR2 YYDKDF (reference sequence). Here the CDR3 reads CTTSRYRDRGYEQYF. Written as DNA, the CDR3 is TGTACCACCAGCAGGTACCGGGACAGGGGCTACGAGCAGTACTTC.

This clonotype was detected only a few times. The V gene is TRBV5-1, the J gene TRBJ2-7; TRBD2 matches at 13 bases. Germline trimming cut 4 bases from V and 2 bases from J; bases unmatched to any gene: 3. The V gene's germline CDR1 is SGHRS and CDR2 YFSETQ. CDR3 length: 15 amino acids. The CDR3: CASSPTSGGAYEQYF. DNA for the CDR3: TGCGCCAGCAGCCCCACTAGCGGGGGGGCCTACGAGCAGTACTTC.

The chain links TRBV18 to TRBJ1-1, with D tentatively TRBD1 (6 bases). V was trimmed by 4 bases and J by 12 bases, leaving 18 bases between them. CDR1 is KGHSH and CDR2 is LQKENI in the germline V gene. The CDR3 loop spans 13 amino acids. CDR3 nucleotides: TGTGCCAGCTCACGGAGACCGGACAGCCTTTCTTTCTTT. This translates into CASSRRPDSLSFF.

The V gene is TRBV6-2 or TRBV6-3, the J gene TRBJ2-3; D perhaps matches TRBD2 (6 bases). The V gene's germline CDR1 is MNHEY and CDR2 SVGEGT. The V end lost 2 bases, the J end lost 2 bases, and 17 bases lay between the germline ends. This CDR3 is built from 17 residues. The CDR3 protein is CASSYGPAGPITDTQYF. The CDR3 DNA reads TGTGCCAGCAGTTACGGGCCAGCGGGCCCAATCACAGATACGCAGTATTTT.

There are a few counts of this clonotype. This sequence joins TRBV7-2 and TRBJ1-5, with D hard to call. Trimming removed 5 bases at V and 4 bases at J, with 9 bases between. CDR3 length equals 13 residues. CDR1 SGHTA and CDR2 FQGNSA come from the germline V gene. In DNA, the CDR3 is TGTGCCAGCAGCCTCGACTGGAATCAGCCCCAGCATTTT. This sequence encodes CASSLDWNQPQHF.

This clonotype has more than one count but fewer than ten. The V and J genes are TRBV20-1 and TRBJ1-1; D possibly corresponds to TRBD1 (5 bases). Germline-derived CDR1 and CDR2 are DFQATT and SNEGSKA (reference sequence). Trimming shortened V by 3 bases and J by 1 base, and 12 bases separated the two germline ends. CDR3 length: 14 amino acids. CDR3 protein: CSARWGGKNTEAFF. In DNA form, the CDR3 reads TGCAGTGCTAGGTGGGGGGGAAAGAACACTGAAGCTTTCTTT.